The 19 T cell receptor beta chains listed next were all sequenced from one sample in a study of blood T cell repertoires in COVID-19. Sequencing used immunoSEQ multiplex PCR; TCRdb keeps in-frame clones, though not all of them. The sample includes approximately 180,000 clones, approximately 87% of them seen just once. Sequences were obtained from peripheral blood. The receptors derive from a person between 65 and 79 years old with COVID-19, enrolled during active disease.

V and J are TRBV6-5 and TRBJ1-1; D may be TRBD1 (6 bases). This CDR3 is built from 12 residues. V was clipped by 5 bases and J by 8 bases, with 12 bases between them. Per the germline V gene, CDR1 is MNHEY and CDR2 is SVGAGI. The CDR3 DNA follows: TGTGCCAGCAGTAACCCTCAGGGGGAAGCTTTCTTT. Protein: CASSNPQGEAFF.

This chain links TRBV7-9 with TRBJ2-2; tentatively, D is TRBD2 (6 bases). Per the germline V gene, CDR1 is SEHNR and CDR2 is FQNEAQ (reference sequence). Trimming removed 5 bases from V and 5 bases from J, with 15 bases in between. The CDR3 loop spans 15 amino acids. The CDR3: CASSPMGGRTGELFF. Written as DNA, the CDR3 is TGTGCCAGCAGCCCAATGGGGGGAAGGACCGGGGAGCTGTTTTTT.

The V and J genes are TRBV9 and TRBJ1-5; no definite D call. Germline assignment: CDR1 SGDLS and CDR2 YYNGEE. V lost 2 bases to trimming and J lost 3 bases, with 6 bases between them. The CDR3 is 13 amino acids. CDR3 in amino acids: CASSVQANQPQHF. CDR3 sequence (DNA): TGTGCCAGCAGCGTCCAGGCCAATCAGCCCCAGCATTTT.

The chain has TRBV3-1 (or the pseudogene TRBV3-2) and TRBJ2-3; 12 bases map to TRBD2. The CDR3 is 16 amino acids. J lost 5 bases, V lost 0 bases, and 3 bases had no gene match. The V gene's germline CDR1 is LGHDT and CDR2 YNNKEL (reference sequence). As DNA, the CDR3 is TGTGCCAGCAGCCAAGATCGACTAGCGGGGGTAGATACGCAGTATTTT. It yields the protein CASSQDRLAGVDTQYF.

The DNA for the CDR3 is TGTGCCAGCAGCTTAGAGCGCACCGGGGAGCTGTTTTTT. It translates to CASSLERTGELFF. V is TRBV7-7 and J is TRBJ2-2; D not certain. Germline V gene sequence: CDR1 SSHAT, CDR2 FNYEAQ (reference sequence). V lost 1 base and J 4 bases, leaving 4 bases between the germline ends. CDR3 length: 13 residues.

This rearrangement joins TRBV11-3 to TRBJ2-2; 8 nucleotides align to TRBD2. CDR3 size: 17 residues. V dropped 5 bases and J dropped 6; count of bases not matched to a gene: 14. Germline V gene sequence: CDR1 SGHNT, CDR2 YENEEA. The CDR3: CASSRRRSGEGSGELFF. The CDR3 coding sequence is TGTGCCAGCAGCCGACGTCGTAGCGGGGAAGGGTCCGGGGAGCTGTTTTTT.

The genes are TRBV29-1 and TRBJ1-2; 8 bases align to TRBD1. Per the germline V gene, CDR1 is SQVTM and CDR2 is ANQGSEA. CDR3 length: 12 amino acids. J gave up 6 bases and V 7 bases, and 7 bases lay outside the gene matches. The CDR3 nucleotides read TGCAGCGGAGACAGGGGACAGGATGGCTACACCTTC. Its translation: CSGDRGQDGYTF.

The chain uses TRBV7-8 and TRBJ2-7; D remains ambiguous. Trimming stripped 1 base from V and 2 bases from J, with 6 bases between. CDR3 size: 13 residues. Germline V CDR1 and CDR2: SGHVS, FQNEAQ. The DNA of the CDR3 is TGTGCCAGCAGCTTAGTGGCAGCCTACGAGCAGTACTTC. This sequence encodes CASSLVAAYEQYF.

The chain is built from TRBV5-1 and TRBJ2-7; 10 bases match TRBD1. The germline gives CDR1 SGHRS, CDR2 YFSETQ. The CDR3 extends over 14 amino acids. V lost 7 bases and J lost 0; bases outside the gene matches: 4. CDR3 loop: CASAGTGVSYEQYF. The CDR3 bases are TGCGCCAGCGCCGGGACAGGGGTCTCCTACGAGCAGTACTTC. Full variable domain (remainder filled in from reference TRBV5-1 and TRBJ2-7): KAGVTQTPRYLIKTRGQQVTLSCSPISGHRSVSWYQQTPGQGLQFLFEYFSETQRNKGNFPGRFSGRQFSNSRSEMNVSTLELGDSALYLCASAGTGVSYEQYFGPGTRLTVT.

The chain joins TRBV11-2 to TRBJ1-1; D may be TRBD1 (5 bases). This CDR3 region has 14 residues. Germline-derived CDR1 and CDR2 are SGHAT and FQNNGV. The V gene lost 0 bases and the J gene lost 4 bases, with 9 bases spanning the gap. CDR3 DNA sequence: TGTGCCAGCAGCTTAGATCTTGGGGCCACTGAAGCTTTCTTT. As protein: CASSLDLGATEAFF.

This chain uses TRBV5-4 with TRBJ2-3, with TRBD2 matching 12 bases. The CDR3 spans 16 residues. The V segment lost 4 bases and the J segment 5 bases; nucleotides outside the gene matches: 8. CDR1 is SGHNT and CDR2 is YYREEE in the germline V gene (reference sequence). This chain's CDR3 is CASSGTSGRTGDTQYF. The CDR3 coding sequence is TGTGCCAGCAGCGGCACTAGCGGGAGGACGGGAGATACGCAGTATTTT. Supplemented by reference TRBV5-4 and TRBJ2-3, the full variable domain reads ETGVTQSPTHLIKTRGQQVTLRCSSQSGHNTVSWYQQALGQGPQFIFQYYREEENGRGNFPPRFSGLQFPNYSSELNVNALELDDSALYLCASSGTSGRTGDTQYFGPGTRLTVL.

This sequence joins TRBV11-3 and TRBJ2-7, with D possibly TRBD2 on 6 matching bases. Trimming pared 5 bases from V and 1 base from J, leaving 12 bases between. The germline gives CDR1 SGHNT, CDR2 YENEEA. This CDR3 has 14 amino acids. The CDR3 DNA is TGTGCCAGCAGCCCCGCGGGAAAATCCTACGAGCAGTACTTC. Amino acid sequence: CASSPAGKSYEQYF.

This chain links TRBV5-6 with TRBJ2-7, with TRBD2 matching 9 bases. The ends lost 0 bases at V and 7 bases at J; junction bases unmatched: 11. Germline CDR1 and CDR2: SGHDT and YYEEEE. There are 16 residues in the CDR3. The CDR3 nucleotides read TGTGCCAGCAGCTTGGCTCCGGGACTAGCAGGTTATGAGCAGTACTTC. Protein sequence: CASSLAPGLAGYEQYF.

The chain employs TRBV9 and TRBJ2-3, with 10 positions matching TRBD2. V lost 2 bases and J lost 6; bases outside the gene matches: 6. CDR1 and CDR2 from the germline V gene are SGDLS and YYNGEE. This CDR3 region has 15 residues. The CDR3 DNA follows: TGTGCCAGCAGCGTGAATCCAGCGGGGGGGGATACGCAGTATTTT. Its protein product is CASSVNPAGGDTQYF.

The chain carries TRBV18 and TRBJ2-1; TRBD1 is a possible D gene (6 bases). Trimming shortened V by 5 bases and J by 1 base, and 12 bases separated the two germline ends. The germline V gene has CDR1 KGHSH and CDR2 LQKENI. This CDR3 comprises 15 residues. Here the CDR3 DNA reads TGTGCCAGCTCAGCAGGGGCGAGGTCCTACAATGAGCAGTTCTTC. Translating it yields CASSAGARSYNEQFF. Filled out from reference TRBV18 and TRBJ2-1, the complete variable domain reads NAGVMQNPRHLVRRRGQEARLRCSPMKGHSHVYWYRQLPEEGLKFMVYLQKENIIDESGMPKERFSAEFPKEGPSILRIQQVVRGDSAAYFCASSAGARSYNEQFFGPGTRLTVL.

The chain uses TRBV3-1 (or the pseudogene TRBV3-2) and TRBJ1-1, with a tentative D call TRBD1 (5 bases). V was trimmed by 4 bases and J by 5 bases, leaving 20 bases between them. Looked up from germline, CDR1 is LGHDT and CDR2 is YNNKEL (reference sequence). The CDR3 is 16 residues long. CDR3 DNA: TGTGCCAGCAGCCGGAGTAGAAGTCAGGGAAGAACTGAAGCTTTCTTT. Residues: CASSRSRSQGRTEAFF.

The V call is TRBV6-2 or TRBV6-3, the J call TRBJ2-2; D unclear. Trimming took 0 bases from V and 2 from J, leaving 4 bases between them. This CDR3 has 14 residues. Germline V gene data show CDR1 as MNHEY and CDR2 as SVGEGT. The CDR3 spells CASSYSTNTGELFF. The CDR3 DNA reads TGTGCCAGCAGTTACTCTACAAACACCGGGGAGCTGTTTTTT.

This chain joins TRBV2 and TRBJ2-1; TRBD2 aligns across 9 bases. CDR3 size: 15 residues. The germline V gene encodes CDR1 SNHLY and CDR2 FYNNEI. The junction had 7 bases not matched to a gene; V was cut back by 1 base and J by 9 bases. CDR3 residues: CASSEGEGLAPEQFF. The DNA for the CDR3 is TGTGCCAGCAGTGAAGGGGAGGGACTAGCCCCTGAGCAGTTCTTC.

This clone appeared a single time. The V call is TRBV11-2, the J call TRBJ2-7; tentative D call: TRBD2 (5 bases). The CDR3 sequence is 15 residues long. Germline V lookup: CDR1 SGHAT, CDR2 FQNNGV. Trimming cost V 1 base and J 2 bases, with 12 bases left between them. The CDR3 loop reads CASSLVRVRPYEQYF. The DNA of the CDR3 is TGTGCCAGCAGCTTAGTGAGGGTGAGACCCTACGAGCAGTACTTC.